The 7 T cell receptor beta chains below were found in one sample sequenced in a study of T-cell memory formation after mild COVID-19. TCRdb processed the 5' RACE reads anew with MiXCR; each CDR3 protein has one entry. This table holds roughly 340,000 distinct CDR3 sequences, about 15% found once. The source material was PBMCs or a T cell subset sorted from them (not recorded which). The origin of the receptors is a man aged 18-30 years who had mild COVID-19 (a few samples of this study predate the infection). Cell type and time point are not known.

A few counts support this clonotype. This rearrangement joins TRBV7-9 to TRBJ1-6; a possible D gene is TRBD1 (5 bases). The CDR3 has 16 residues. V lost 4 bases to trimming and J lost 7 bases, with 17 bases between them. Germline V CDR1 and CDR2: SEHNR, FQNEAQ (reference sequence). CDR3 sequence (DNA): TGTGCCAGCAGCTCGCGGGGGGTGGGAGACAATTCACCCCTCCACTTT. It yields the protein CASSSRGVGDNSPLHF.

There are a few counts of this clonotype. The rearrangement uses TRBV14 and TRBJ2-2; D not resolved. The CDR3 is made up of 13 amino acids. Trimming removed 1 base at V and 6 bases at J, with 6 bases between. Germline CDR1 is SGHDN and CDR2 is FVKESK. The CDR3 DNA is TGTGCCAGCAGCCAAGGAAGGGCCGGGGAGCTGTTTTTT. This translates into CASSQGRAGELFF. Looking up the rest from reference TRBV14 and TRBJ2-2 gives the full variable domain: EAGVTQFPSHSVIEKGQTVTLRCDPISGHDNLYWYRRVMGKEIKFLLHFVKESKQDESGMPNNRFLAERTGGTYSTLKVQPAELEDSGVYFCASSQGRAGELFFGEGSRLTVL.

The V and J genes are TRBV7-3 and TRBJ2-2; tentatively, D is TRBD1 (6 bases). Germline V CDR1 and CDR2: SGHTA, FQGTGA. CDR3 length: 14 amino acids. V lost 4 bases and J lost 3, with 9 bases in between. Written as DNA, the CDR3 is TGTGCCAGCAGCTCGGGACAATACACCGGGGAGCTGTTTTTT. Protein sequence: CASSSGQYTGELFF.

This clonotype has only one observation. CDR3 residues: CSARGPEGQETQYF. The CDR3 DNA is TGCAGTGCTAGGGGGCCGGAGGGGCAAGAGACCCAGTACTTC. The chain has TRBV20-1 and TRBJ2-5, with D possibly being TRBD2 (6 bases). Germline V CDR1 and CDR2: DFQATT, SNEGSKA (reference sequence). V lost 3 bases and J 2 bases, leaving 13 bases between the germline ends. This CDR3 comprises 14 residues.

This chain connects TRBV18 to TRBJ2-7; the D gene is possibly TRBD1 (5 bases). CDR3 size: 15 residues. The V end was cut by 2 bases, the J end by 0 bases, with 11 bases between. CDR1 is KGHSH, CDR2 LQKENI, per germline. CDR3 protein: CASSPGASSSYEQYF. The CDR3 nucleotides are TGTGCCAGCTCACCAGGGGCATCCAGCTCCTACGAGCAGTACTTC.

This clonotype has a handful of counts. The V call is TRBV6-2 or TRBV6-3, the J call TRBJ1-6; D is uncertain. Between the trimmed V and J ends, which lost 7 bases and 9 bases, there was a span of 13 bases. This CDR3 is 13 amino acids long. The V gene's germline CDR1 is MNHEY and CDR2 SVGEGT. The DNA for the CDR3 is TGTGCCAGCACTCTCCGGGCCACTTCACCCCTCCACTTT. Translation gives CASTLRATSPLHF.

The CDR3 sequence: CASSLNGANTEAFF. The CDR3 region has the DNA TGCGCCAGCAGCTTGAACGGTGCGAACACTGAAGCTTTCTTT. This rearrangement joins TRBV5-1 to TRBJ1-1; D gene uncertain. Between the trimmed V and J ends, which lost 1 base and 1 base, there was a span of 8 bases. Germline V gene lookup returns CDR1 SGHRS and CDR2 YFSETQ. The CDR3 loop spans 14 amino acids.